Included here is one T cell receptor (beta chain) sequence, with context. Its antigen is currently unknown. The PCR had 60 Vbeta and 13 Jbeta primers. Libraries were prepared by immunoSEQ multiplex PCR; TCRdb keeps only in-frame clonotypes and omits some of them. This table holds about 160,000 clones, approximately 83% found once. The CDR3 runs 16 residues. The germline V gene has CDR1 SGHAT and CDR2 FQNNGV. After removal of 4 bases from V and 7 bases from J, the junction contained 11 bases not matched to a gene. The sample originates from a study of cytomegalovirus exposure and HLA in healthy donors. Regarding the study as a whole: Analysis was performed later, and it showed HLA-associated TCR beta chains to be more clonally expanded than equally common others.

The chain recombines TRBV11-2 with TRBJ2-3, with 10 bases that match TRBD2. The receptor was derived from a boy between 2 and 15 years old in good health and CMV-seronegative. The sample comprised PBMCs. As DNA, the CDR3 is TGTGCCAGCAGCTACGATACTAGCGGGGACTACTATACGCAGTATTTT. Translating it yields CASSYDTSGDYYTQYF.